Only a few counts were recorded for the clone carrying this TCR beta chain. What it recognizes is unknown. CDR1 is SGHTA, CDR2 FQGTGA, per germline. Trimming left V 7 bases short and J 5 bases short, with 13 bases between. The CDR3 totals 13 residues. The entry originates in a study of blood T cells in healthy people across ages. Whole-study context: Every two T cells gave about one barcoded beta molecule via template switching. Study observations and caveats: Possibly confounding the expanded clonotype changes was the fact that donor CMV status was unknown. The study found TCR beta diversity correlated strongly with naive T cell percentage.

Primers used in a second PCR of roughly 6 to 11 cycles were a sample-barcoded 5' primer and a J-beta primer mix. One entry per CDR3 protein, called by TCRdb with MiXCR from the 5' RACE reads. The data contain about 1.8 million distinct CDR3 sequences, around 48% of them singletons. The TCR was taken from a woman aged 40 to 50 in good health. The rearrangement links TRBV7-3 to TRBJ2-3, with D perhaps given as TRBD1 or TRBD2 (5 bases each). The specimen sequenced was blood. The CDR3 spells CASTEFGGDTQYF. The CDR3 DNA reads TGTGCCAGCACCGAATTTGGGGGAGATACGCAGTATTTT.